This is a list of T cell receptor beta chains from one sample in a study of cytomegalovirus exposure and HLA in healthy donors. The protocol was immunoSEQ multiplex PCR, while the TCRdb copy is restricted to in-frame clones and leaves out a portion. The sample consists of 120,000 or so clones, roughly 70% of them appearing once. The sequencing sample was made of PBMCs. All receptors derive from a woman between 50 and 59 years old in good health and CMV-seropositive. Each CDR3 is given with its conserved first and last residue. D genes are given only for firm matches. Clone size is shown for a subset of rows, as once, few, many or a class of expanded clone.

clone size	D gene	V gene	J gene	CDR3 DNA	CDR3 protein
-	TRBD1	TRBV4-3	TRBJ2-1	TGCGCCAGCAGCCAAGATAGGGCGGGGACAGGTTACAATGAGCAGTTCTTC	CASSQDRAGTGYNEQFF
-	-	TRBV5-8	TRBJ1-5	TGTGCCAGCAGCTTGGCTGGAGATAGCAATCAGCCCCAGCATTTT	CASSLAGDSNQPQHF
-	-	TRBV6-1	TRBJ1-5	TGTGCCAGTCTGGACTGGGGCAATCAGCCCCAGCATTTT	CASLDWGNQPQHF
few	TRBD1	TRBV19	TRBJ2-1	TGTGCCAGTAGTACGGGGACAGGGTTGGTTTCGAATGAGCAGTTCTTC	CASSTGTGLVSNEQFF
-	-	TRBV9	TRBJ1-6	TGTGCCAGCAGCGTAGACAGTTATAATTCACCCCTCCACTTT	CASSVDSYNSPLHF
once	-	TRBV27	TRBJ2-3	TGTGCCAGCAGTCCGCACATCACAGATACGCAGTATTTT	CASSPHITDTQYF
once	-	TRBV9	TRBJ1-2	TGTGCCAGCAGCGTAGGCGGGGGCTATGGCTACACCTTC	CASSVGGGYGYTF
-	-	TRBV5-1	TRBJ1-2	TGCGCCAGCAGCTCAGATTTCAATGCCGGGATTTCGACCTTC	CASSSDFNAGISTF
-	-	TRBV18	TRBJ2-7	TGTGCCAGCTCAACAACAGGGAACGAGCAGTACTTC	CASSTTGNEQYF
-	-	TRBV6-5	TRBJ2-2	TGTGCCAGCAGTTGGCAAACCGGGGAGCTGTTTTTT	CASSWQTGELFF
-	TRBD1	TRBV6-6	TRBJ2-7	TGTGCCAGCAGTAACCCGGGACAGGGAACGTCTGAGCAGTACTTC	CASSNPGQGTSEQYF
-	TRBD1	TRBV5-1	TRBJ1-5	TGCGCCAGCAGCTTGGAGGGGGCCAGCAATCAGCCCCAGCATTTT	CASSLEGASNQPQHF
few	-	TRBV4-3	TRBJ1-2	TGCGCCAGCAGCCAAGCCGGGCAGGGCGACTATGGCTACACCTTC	CASSQAGQGDYGYTF
-	TRBD1	TRBV29-1	TRBJ1-4	TGCAGCGTTGGAAGACCGGGACAGGGGGCTGAAAAACTGTTTTTT	CSVGRPGQGAEKLFF
-	TRBD1	TRBV6-1	TRBJ1-1	TGTGCCAGCAGTGGCCCTGGACAGGTTCCCATGAACACTGAAGCTTTCTTT	CASSGPGQVPMNTEAFF
-	TRBD1	TRBV5-1	TRBJ1-3	TGCGCCAGCAGCCCGGGACAGGGGGCGCCCGGAAACACCATATATTTT	CASSPGQGAPGNTIYF
once	TRBD1	TRBV7-8	TRBJ1-4	TGTGCCAGCAGCCAGGGACAGGGAGCAAATGAAAAACTGTTTTTT	CASSQGQGANEKLFF
-	-	TRBV29-1	TRBJ2-1	TGCAGCGTTGGGGGGGGCATTGCGGATGAGCAGTTCTTC	CSVGGGIADEQFF
-	-	TRBV2	TRBJ2-1	TGTGCCAGCACCCTCGAGACGCGGGGTGAGCAGTTCTTC	CASTLETRGEQFF
-	TRBD1	TRBV5-1	TRBJ1-4	TGCGCCAGCAGCCCTCCGACAGGGAAAGAAAAACTGTTTTTT	CASSPPTGKEKLFF
-	-	TRBV7-2	TRBJ1-4	TGTGCCAGCAGCCCCGGGGGGGGAGAAAAACTGTTTTTT	CASSPGGGEKLFF
-	TRBD1	TRBV7-2	TRBJ2-1	TGTGCCAGCAGAAAACCGGGACAGTACAATGAGCAGTTCTTC	CASRKPGQYNEQFF
-	TRBD1	TRBV28	TRBJ1-2	TGTGCCAGCAGATCAGACAGGGGCCATGGCTACACCTTC	CASRSDRGHGYTF
-	-	TRBV4-2	TRBJ2-2	TGTGCCAGCAGCCAAGCCTTAGGCGGGCTGAACACCGGGGAGCTGTTTTTT	CASSQALGGLNTGELFF
-	-	TRBV28	TRBJ1-2	TGTGCCAGCAATCAGGGGAGTGCTAACTATGGCTACACCTTC	CASNQGSANYGYTF
-	-	TRBV29-1	TRBJ1-3	TGCAGCGTTGACCCAACGGGGGGAAACACCATATATTTT	CSVDPTGGNTIYF
-	-	TRBV19	TRBJ1-1	TGTGCCAGTCGCCGGGGTAACATGAACACTGAAGCTTTCTTT	CASRRGNMNTEAFF
-	TRBD1	TRBV7-7	TRBJ2-7	TGTGCCAGCAGCCCAACCCCCGGGACAGCCTTCGAGCAGTACTTC	CASSPTPGTAFEQYF
-	TRBD1	TRBV29-1	TRBJ2-1	TGCAGCGTTGACGGGGACAGCCCTTACAATGAGCAGTTCTTC	CSVDGDSPYNEQFF
-	-	TRBV19	TRBJ1-4	TGTGCCAGTAGTCAGCCCTCGGGACTGATTAATGAAAAACTGTTTTTT	CASSQPSGLINEKLFF
-	TRBD1	TRBV7-9	TRBJ2-7	TGTGCCAGCAGCCCAGGACAGGGTTTGGAATACGAGCAGTACTTC	CASSPGQGLEYEQYF
few	-	TRBV6-6	TRBJ2-7	TGTGCCAGCAGTGGTAGCCTCAATACCTACGAGCAGTACTTC	CASSGSLNTYEQYF
-	-	TRBV6-5	TRBJ1-5	TGTGCCAGCAGTTACTCGAAAGGGGGCAATCAGCCCCAGCATTTT	CASSYSKGGNQPQHF
few	-	TRBV6-5	TRBJ1-5	TGTGCCAGCAGTTACTCAATTGTCGGGGATGGACAGCCCCAGCATTTT	CASSYSIVGDGQPQHF